One sample yielded the 22 T cell receptor beta chains listed below, sequenced in a study of T-cell reconstitution after alpha-beta-depleted transplantation in children. As it was prepared, the TCRbeta library received unique molecular identifiers. TCRdb recomputed calls from the PCR reads with MiXCR, one row per CDR3 protein. The table has about 610,000 distinct CDR3 sequences, 8% to 11% seen once. Sequencing used PBMCs from the stem cell graft donor, obtained from the stem cell graft. Every receptor here comes from a human donor who donated a stem cell graft to a child with acute myeloid leukemia.

The chain has TRBV9 and TRBJ2-4; D ambiguous. The germline gives CDR1 SGDLS, CDR2 YYNGEE. V dropped 4 bases and J dropped 0 bases, with 8 bases sitting between them. The length of the CDR3 is 14 residues. The CDR3 nucleotides read TGTGCCAGCAGCCCCCGGACAGCCAAAAACATTCAGTACTTC. As protein: CASSPRTAKNIQYF.

This clonotype was counted ten times or more. This chain uses TRBV20-1 with TRBJ1-5, with 12 nucleotides matching TRBD1. V dropped 6 bases and J dropped 5; count of bases not matched to a gene: 8. CDR1 and CDR2 (germline): DFQATT, SNEGSKA (reference sequence). This CDR3 is 15 amino acids long. The CDR3 DNA follows: TGCAGTGCCCCGGGACAGGGGGCAGTCGATCAGCCCCAGCATTTT. The encoded protein is CSAPGQGAVDQPQHF.

This clonotype was observed at least ten times. Mismatch with germline at one junction end may stem from a read error. The chain uses TRBV7-7 and TRBJ2-1, with no clear D. The CDR3 spans 13 residues. Germline CDR1 reads SSHAT; CDR2 reads FNYEAQ (reference sequence). CDR3 nucleotides: TGTGCTAGCAGCCAAGGGATCTCAAATGAGCAGTTCTTC. This codes for CASSQGISNEQFF.

The table lists this clonotype with a few counts. The V and J genes are TRBV4-3 and TRBJ2-1; no clear D gene. Germline CDR1 reads LGHNA; CDR2 reads YSLEER. CDR3 length equals 16 residues. Trimming cost V 4 bases and J 3 bases, with 16 bases left between them. CDR3 in amino acids: CASSRIVGNFYNEQFF. In DNA form, the CDR3 reads TGCGCCAGCAGCCGAATAGTAGGAAACTTCTACAATGAGCAGTTCTTC.

The chain joins TRBV6-2 or TRBV6-3 to TRBJ2-5; D is unresolved. This CDR3 contains 13 residues. V lost 4 bases and J lost 5, with 11 bases in between. Germline CDR1 is MNHEY and CDR2 is SVGEGT. The CDR3, as DNA: TGTGCCAGCAGTTTGACCCCTTCGGAGACCCAGTACTTC. Translated, it gives CASSLTPSETQYF.

In its sample, this clonotype was seen a few times. The chain uses TRBV20-1 and TRBJ2-1, with TRBD2 matching over 8 bases. CDR3 length: 16 residues. With 0 bases clipped from V and 6 bases from J, the junction kept 10 bases outside the gene matches. Germline V gene sequence: CDR1 DFQATT, CDR2 SNEGSKA (reference sequence). The CDR3 protein is CSARDAGTRVPNEQFF. DNA of the CDR3: TGCAGTGCTAGAGATGCCGGGACTAGGGTTCCCAATGAGCAGTTCTTC.

This clonotype appeared many times. The gene calls are TRBV20-1 and TRBJ2-7, with 7 bases identical to TRBD2. CDR1 and CDR2 from the germline V gene are DFQATT and SNEGSKA (reference sequence). The CDR3 length is 13 residues. V was clipped by 6 bases and J by 6 bases; unmatched bases: 11. The CDR3 DNA follows: TGCAGTGCATCTCGGGAGGCTAGCGGCGAGCAGTACTTC. It encodes CSASREASGEQYF.

The chain joins TRBV27 to TRBJ2-7, with a tentative D call TRBD1 (5 bases). Between the trimmed V and J ends, which lost 8 bases and 3 bases, there was a span of 14 bases. The CDR3 is made up of 13 amino acids. CDR1 and CDR2 (germline): MNHEY, SMNVEV (reference sequence). Here the CDR3 DNA reads TGTGCCAGCGGGCCAGGGTCGGGCTACGAGCAGTACTTC. It yields the protein CASGPGSGYEQYF.

This clonotype was observed a handful of times. The V gene is TRBV29-1, the J gene TRBJ2-7, with TRBD2 as a possible D gene (5 bases). The CDR3 loop spans 14 amino acids. Germline lookup yields CDR1 SQVTM and CDR2 ANQGSEA. Trimming removed 4 bases from V and 0 bases from J, with 13 bases in between. This CDR3 is CSVGRPGGSYEQYF. The CDR3 DNA follows: TGCAGCGTTGGACGGCCCGGAGGCTCCTACGAGCAGTACTTC.

In this sample, this clonotype turned up a few times. The chain employs TRBV7-2 and TRBJ2-5, with 7 bases identical to TRBD1. The CDR3 runs 14 residues. Per the germline V gene, CDR1 is SGHTA and CDR2 is FQGNSA. Trimming at V came to 4 bases and at J to 4 bases, leaving 6 bases not matched to a gene. CDR3 loop: CASSSGQRVETQYF. Here the CDR3 DNA reads TGTGCCAGCAGCTCGGGACAGAGGGTAGAGACCCAGTACTTC. Variable domain in full (rest from reference TRBV7-2 and TRBJ2-5): GAGVSQSPSNKVTEKGKDVELRCDPISGHTALYWYRQSLGQGLEFLIYFQGNSAPDKSGLPSDRFSAERTGGSVSTLTIQRTQQEDSAVYLCASSSGQRVETQYFGPGTRLLVL.

A few counts support this clonotype. V and J are TRBV5-1 and TRBJ2-1; possibly TRBD1 or TRBD2 for D (5 bases each). The CDR3 is 14 amino acids. Germline V CDR1 and CDR2: SGHRS, YFSETQ. Trimming shortened V by 4 bases and J by 3 bases, and 11 bases separated the two germline ends. The CDR3 is CASSAGTIYNEQFF. In DNA form, the CDR3 reads TGCGCCAGCAGCGCCGGGACGATCTACAATGAGCAGTTCTTC.

The DNA for the CDR3 is TGCAGTGCTAGCACCCGTAGTGGGAGCGAATACTTC. Amino acids: CSASTRSGSEYF. The rearrangement uses TRBV20-1 and TRBJ2-7, with D maybe TRBD2 (5 bases). The CDR3 length is 12 residues. Per germline, CDR1 DFQATT and CDR2 SNEGSKA (reference sequence). Trimming left V 3 bases short and J 13 bases short, with 19 bases between.

This clonotype was seen only a few times. This chain connects TRBV29-1 to TRBJ1-1, with unresolved D. V lost 0 bases and J 4 bases, leaving 9 bases between the germline ends. In germline, CDR1 is SQVTM, CDR2 ANQGSEA. The CDR3 covers 13 residues. This chain's CDR3 is CSVEDLVGTEAFF. The CDR3 nucleotides are TGCAGCGTTGAAGATCTGGTTGGCACTGAAGCTTTCTTT.

This chain joins TRBV12-3 or TRBV12-4 and TRBJ1-6; no definite D call. The CDR3 totals 15 residues. V lost 5 bases and J lost 7, with 15 bases in between. For the CDR3, the DNA is TGTGCCAGCAGTCCCCGGGTTGCGGGGAATTCACCCCTCCACTTT. This sequence encodes CASSPRVAGNSPLHF.

The chain has TRBV20-1 and TRBJ1-1; maybe TRBD1 (6 bases). The CDR3 covers 12 residues. CDR1 is DFQATT, CDR2 SNEGSKA, per germline (reference sequence). V was cut by 4 bases and J by 7 bases, with 13 bases left in between. The CDR3 spells CSAIGRTDEAFF. In DNA form, the CDR3 reads TGCAGTGCTATCGGGCGGACAGATGAAGCTTTCTTT.

For this clonotype: The CDR3 ends on some other residue instead of the conserved phenylalanine or tryptophan, so this is likely a read error. V and J are TRBV19 and TRBJ1-5; maybe TRBD1 (5 bases). CDR3 length: 16 residues. Deletions cut 5 bases from V and 3 bases from J, with 17 bases between. The germline CDR1 and CDR2 sequences are LNHDA and SQIVND (reference sequence). The CDR3, as DNA: TGTGCCAGTAGTTCCACCCGGGACGTCCCCAATCAGCCCCAGCATTGT. Protein: CASSSTRDVPNQPQHC.

This clonotype was seen many times. The chain is built from TRBV5-1 and TRBJ2-3, with 7 bases that match TRBD1. The V and J ends lost 0 bases and 4 bases, in that order; junction bases with no gene match: 5. From germline, CDR1 is SGHRS and CDR2 YFSETQ. This CDR3 comprises 15 residues. The CDR3 DNA sequence: TGCGCCAGCAGCTTGGAGACAGGGCTTCCAGATACGCAGTATTTT. Translating gives CASSLETGLPDTQYF.

This clonotype came up many times. V and J are TRBV29-1 and TRBJ2-3; D is unclear. The CDR3 sequence is 14 residues long. The V end lost 7 bases, the J end lost 1 base, and 15 bases lay between the germline ends. Germline V gene sequence: CDR1 SQVTM, CDR2 ANQGSEA. The CDR3 DNA is TGCAGCGCCGTTTCTCGGATCCGCACAGATACGCAGTATTTT. Protein product: CSAVSRIRTDTQYF.

The chain is built from TRBV11-1 and TRBJ2-1, with 7 positions matching TRBD2. V shed 1 base and J 9 bases; nucleotides not matched to a gene: 21. CDR3 length: 19 amino acids. Germline CDR1 SGHAT, CDR2 FQDESV (reference sequence). The CDR3 sequence is CASSLGRGGDSLVAVEQFF. CDR3 coding DNA: TGTGCCAGCAGCTTAGGGCGTGGGGGGGACTCCCTAGTTGCGGTTGAGCAGTTCTTC.

This chain links TRBV30 with TRBJ2-6; D unclear. Germline lookup yields CDR1 GTSNPN and CDR2 SVGIG (reference sequence). CDR3 length: 15 residues. Deletions cut 0 bases from V and 4 bases from J, with 10 bases between. The DNA for the CDR3 is TGTGCCTGGAGTGTAGGCCTGGGGGGGGCCAACGTCCTGACTTTC. This encodes CAWSVGLGGANVLTF.

This clonotype has a handful of counts. This chain uses TRBV20-1 with TRBJ2-1; 8 bases are a match to TRBD2. The V and J ends lost 1 base and 9 bases, in that order; junction bases with no gene match: 8. Germline V gene sequence: CDR1 DFQATT, CDR2 SNEGSKA (reference sequence). This CDR3 is built from 14 residues. This chain's CDR3 is CSARVPAGAGEQFF. The CDR3 DNA is TGCAGTGCTAGAGTCCCAGCGGGAGCGGGTGAGCAGTTCTTC.

This clonotype has just a few counts. This chain joins TRBV6-1 and TRBJ2-1, with D perhaps matching TRBD1 or TRBD2 (5 bases each). Germline CDR1 reads MNHNS; CDR2 reads SASEGT. CDR3 length equals 16 residues. The V gene lost 5 bases and the J gene lost 4 bases, with 18 bases spanning the gap. The CDR3 DNA reads TGTGCCAGCAGTAGCCCGGGGCTTAAGGGGTACAATGAGCAGTTCTTC. Residues: CASSSPGLKGYNEQFF.